This TCR beta chain stems from a study of tumor-infiltrating lymphocytes in oesophageal squamous cell carcinoma. In TCRdb, the PCR reads were re-called with MiXCR into one record per CDR3 protein. The table records approximately 11,000 distinct CDR3 sequences, roughly 54% of them present only once. CDR1 is MNHNY, CDR2 SVGAGI, per germline (reference sequence). The CDR3 runs 13 residues. The sequence came from a male donor with esophageal squamous cell carcinoma. This sequence joins TRBV6-6 and TRBJ2-7, with 8 bases matching TRBD2. The J call may not be correct, given that the DNA end is closer to TRBJ2-1. Input material: esophageal tumor tissue. The CDR3 coding sequence is TGTGCCAGCATTCATGCGGGAGGCAATGAGCAGTTCTTC. Its translation is CASIHAGGNEQFF.